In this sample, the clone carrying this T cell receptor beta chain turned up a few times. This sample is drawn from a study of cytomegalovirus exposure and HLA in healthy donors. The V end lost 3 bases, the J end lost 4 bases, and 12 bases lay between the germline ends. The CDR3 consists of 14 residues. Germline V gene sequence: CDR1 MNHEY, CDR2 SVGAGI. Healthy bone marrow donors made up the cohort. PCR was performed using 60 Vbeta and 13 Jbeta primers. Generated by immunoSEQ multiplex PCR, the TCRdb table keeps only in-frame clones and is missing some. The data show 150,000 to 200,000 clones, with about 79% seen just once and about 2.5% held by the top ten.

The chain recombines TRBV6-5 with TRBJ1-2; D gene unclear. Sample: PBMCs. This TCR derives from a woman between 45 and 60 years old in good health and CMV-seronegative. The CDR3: CASSYRVSAYGYTF. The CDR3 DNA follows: TGTGCCAGCAGTTATCGGGTCAGCGCCTATGGCTACACCTTC.